Shown below are 2 T cell receptor beta chains from a single sample sequenced in a study of T-cell reconstitution after alpha-beta-depleted transplantation in children. The TCRbeta library incorporated unique molecular identifiers. A single record per CDR3 protein comes from TCRdb applying MiXCR to the PCR reads. This table has some 290,000 distinct CDR3 sequences, 9.9% appearing once. The input for sequencing was PBMCs from the stem cell graft donor, taken from the stem cell graft. The receptor set was obtained from a human donor who donated a stem cell graft to a child with SCID.

This clonotype has only a few counts. V usage is TRBV25-1 and J usage is TRBJ2-7; D gene uncertain. V lost 3 bases, J lost 0 bases, and 21 bases lay in between. CDR3 length: 18 residues. Germline V gene sequence: CDR1 MGHDK, CDR2 SYGVNS. Written as DNA, the CDR3 is TGTGCCAGCAGTGAGACCGACCCCGGGCCTACTGTCTCCTACGAGCAGTACTTC. This sequence encodes CASSETDPGPTVSYEQYF.

The table lists this clonotype with many counts. Here the CDR3 reads CASTLTSGPYNEQFF. The DNA of the CDR3 is TGCGCCAGCACCTTAACTAGCGGACCTTATAATGAGCAGTTCTTC. The rearrangement links TRBV5-1 to TRBJ2-1; 8 bases map to TRBD2. The CDR3 totals 15 residues. The germline V gene encodes CDR1 SGHRS and CDR2 YFSETQ. J gave up 7 bases and V 6 bases, and 12 bases lay outside the gene matches.